The 8 T cell receptor beta chains reported below all come from one sample, sequenced in a study of T cell responses to AZD1222 COVID-19 vaccine. Using immunoSEQ multiplex PCR, the repertoire was profiled, and TCRdb retains in-frame clones only, with some absent. The repertoire holds 45,000 to 55,000 clones, 70% to 90% seen once, with around 7% in the top ten. This material consisted of peripheral blood, taken 28 days after the second AZD1222 dose. The receptors come from an adult who received the AZD1222 COVID-19 vaccine.

The chain carries TRBV11-2 and TRBJ2-5, with TRBD2 matching 16 bases. The V and J ends lost 4 bases and 2 bases, in that order; junction bases with no gene match: 7. CDR3 length equals 18 residues. Per germline, CDR1 SGHAT and CDR2 FQNNGV. CDR3 bases: TGTGCCAGCAGCTCCGGGACTAGCGGGAGGGCCTGGCAAGAGACCCAGTACTTC. Residues: CASSSGTSGRAWQETQYF.

This clone came up a few times. The V and J genes are TRBV7-2 and TRBJ2-7; a weak D match, TRBD1 (5 bases). The germline CDR1 and CDR2 sequences are SGHTA and FQGNSA. This CDR3 is 14 amino acids long. V dropped 1 base and J dropped 5 bases, with 12 bases sitting between them. This chain's CDR3 is CASSLGGATHEQYF. CDR3 nucleotide sequence: TGTGCCAGCAGCTTAGGGGGCGCAACCCACGAGCAGTACTTC.

This clone was observed once. J is TRBJ2-7 and V is TRBV12-5; D perhaps matches TRBD1 (6 bases). The CDR3 consists of 13 residues. The germline V gene encodes CDR1 LGHNT and CDR2 FRNRAP. The V end lost 1 base, the J end lost 3 bases, and 7 bases lay between the germline ends. DNA for the CDR3: TGTGCTAGTGGTTTGGGGGACAACTACGAGCAGTACTTC. The encoded protein is CASGLGDNYEQYF.

The rearrangement links TRBV7-3 to TRBJ1-6, with D hard to call. The CDR3 extends over 15 amino acids. Germline assignment: CDR1 SGHTA and CDR2 FQGTGA. V was shortened by 4 bases and J by 2 bases, with 9 bases between the two germline ends. CDR3: CASSSSGTYNSPLHF. As DNA, the CDR3 is TGTGCCAGCAGCTCCTCAGGAACCTATAATTCACCCCTCCACTTT.

The gene calls are TRBV6-5 and TRBJ2-5, with D tentatively TRBD1 (8 bases). CDR3 size: 15 residues. Trimming removed 2 bases at V and 5 bases at J, with 15 bases between. Germline assignment: CDR1 MNHEY and CDR2 SVGAGI. The DNA of the CDR3 is TGTGCCAGCAGTTACGACAGGGGAGGGAGGGAGACCCAGTACTTC. Translating gives CASSYDRGGRETQYF.

CDR3 sequence reads: CAWSTGTGGRSPLHF. CDR3 sequence (DNA): TGTGCCTGGAGCACCGGGACAGGGGGCCGGTCACCCCTCCACTTT. The J gene is TRBJ1-6, the V gene TRBV30; 12 nucleotides line up with TRBD1. Germline V gene sequence: CDR1 GTSNPN, CDR2 SVGIG (reference sequence). CDR3 length: 15 residues. The V segment lost 3 bases and the J segment 10 bases; nucleotides outside the gene matches: 7.

The chain recombines TRBV29-1 with TRBJ1-5; a weak D match, TRBD1 (6 bases). The ends were cut back, 4 bases at V and 5 bases at J, with 9 bases in the middle. Germline V CDR1 and CDR2: SQVTM, ANQGSEA. There are 12 residues in the CDR3. This CDR3 reads CSVGGQDQPQHF. CDR3 sequence (DNA): TGCAGCGTTGGGGGGCAAGATCAGCCCCAGCATTTT.

The rearrangement joins TRBV7-9 to TRBJ2-7; D call uncertain. Germline V gene sequence: CDR1 SEHNR, CDR2 FQNEAQ (reference sequence). The CDR3 is 13 residues long. The ends were cut back, 2 bases at V and 7 bases at J, with 12 bases in the middle. CDR3 DNA sequence: TGTGCCAGCAGCTTACGGACCCTCCAGGAGCAGTACTTC. This encodes CASSLRTLQEQYF.